This record looks at one T cell receptor beta chain sequence and its context. The V end was cut by 7 bases, the J end by 0 bases, with 13 bases between. The germline V gene has CDR1 LNHDA and CDR2 SQIVND (reference sequence). The CDR3 loop spans 15 amino acids. The sample belongs to a study of blood T cells in healthy people across ages. Sample donors were healthy Caucasian individuals that came from Russia, aged 6 to 90. A second about 6 to 11 cycle PCR used barcoded and J-beta primers. From the 5' RACE reads, TCRdb called clonotypes with MiXCR, one entry per CDR3 protein. The data contain almost 1 million distinct CDR3 sequences, 51% of them singletons.

The gene calls are TRBV19 and TRBJ2-1; D not resolved. The clonotype was recovered from an older woman in good health. Sequencing input: blood. The CDR3 loop reads CASKETLSSYNEQFF. DNA for the CDR3: TGTGCCAGTAAGGAGACCCTGAGCTCCTACAATGAGCAGTTCTTC.